The 7 T cell receptor beta chains in this list originate from one sample, sequenced in a study of blood T cell repertoires in COVID-19. Using immunoSEQ multiplex PCR, the repertoire was profiled, and TCRdb retains in-frame clones only, with some absent. Of 250,000 to 350,000 clones listed, about 89% are singletons. Sequencing used peripheral blood. These receptors all stem from a young man with acute or convalescent COVID-19.

The gene calls are TRBV6-5 and TRBJ1-5; D remains unclear. This CDR3 comprises 14 residues. Trimming took off 2 bases at V and 3 bases at J, with 8 bases between the two ends. Germline V gene sequence: CDR1 MNHEY, CDR2 SVGAGI. The chain's CDR3 is CASSYRGINQPQHF. Written as DNA, the CDR3 is TGTGCCAGCAGTTACCGGGGAATCAATCAGCCCCAGCATTTT.

In its sample, this clone was seen a few times. The rearrangement joins TRBV6-2 or TRBV6-3 to TRBJ2-5; D uncertain. The V gene's germline CDR1 is MNHEY and CDR2 SVGEGT. Trimming stripped 4 bases from V and 5 bases from J, with 11 bases between. CDR3 size: 13 residues. The CDR3 sequence: CASSLRHVETQYF. DNA for the CDR3: TGTGCCAGCAGTTTGCGCCATGTGGAGACCCAGTACTTC.

This clone has only one observation. The genes are TRBV19 and TRBJ2-2, with a possible D match to TRBD2 (6 bases). V gave up 4 bases and J gave up 4 bases, with 7 bases separating them. The length of the CDR3 is 13 residues. Germline loops: CDR1 LNHDA, CDR2 SQIVND (reference sequence). The CDR3 sequence is CASSTRGTGELFF. For the CDR3, the DNA is TGTGCCAGTAGTACGCGGGGCACCGGGGAGCTGTTTTTT. Based on the CDR3 plus reference TRBV19 and TRBJ2-2, the full variable domain is DGGITQSPKYLFRKEGQNVTLSCEQNLNHDAMYWYRQDPGQGLRLIYYSQIVNDFQKGDIAEGYSVSREKKESFPLTVTSAQKNPTAFYLCASSTRGTGELFFGEGSRLTVL.

This chain links TRBV6-1 with TRBJ1-1; perhaps TRBD1 as D (6 bases). The germline V gene encodes CDR1 MNHNS and CDR2 SASEGT. V shed 1 base and J shed 1 base, with 10 bases lying between them. The CDR3 has 15 amino acids. CDR3 sequence: CASSEEPTGNTEAFF. CDR3 nucleotides: TGTGCCAGCAGTGAAGAGCCGACAGGGAACACTGAAGCTTTCTTT.

V and J are TRBV10-2 and TRBJ2-1; 7 nucleotides agree with TRBD2. CDR1 is WSHSY and CDR2 is SAAADI in the germline V gene. The V segment lost 6 bases and the J segment 6 bases; nucleotides outside the gene matches: 2. The CDR3 runs to 12 residues. CDR3 loop: CASSGLGNEQFF. The CDR3 nucleotides are TGCGCCAGCAGCGGACTAGGCAATGAGCAGTTCTTC.

The J gene is TRBJ1-4, the V gene TRBV10-2; 7 bases agree with TRBD1. Germline values: CDR1 WSHSY, CDR2 SAAADI. J lost 7 bases, V lost 7 bases, and 6 bases had no gene match. This CDR3 has 13 residues. The CDR3 DNA follows: TGCGCCAGCAAAGCTGGGACAGCTGAAAAACTGTTTTTT. Translated, it gives CASKAGTAEKLFF.

This clone was observed a single time. J is TRBJ1-2 and V is TRBV9, with D hard to call. This CDR3 has 15 residues. From germline, CDR1 is SGDLS and CDR2 YYNGEE. The V end was cut by 0 bases, the J end by 3 bases, with 12 bases between. CDR3 loop: CASSVDPSPDYGYTF. CDR3 coding DNA: TGTGCCAGCAGCGTAGATCCCTCTCCGGACTATGGCTACACCTTC.